Included here is one TCR beta chain sequence, with context. This sample stems from a study of blood T cell repertoires in COVID-19. Across the study: Both acute and convalescent COVID-19 samples were obtained from the United States, Italy and Spain. In each case, the material was cDNA or gDNA derived from T cells, B-cell-depleted T cells, or PBMCs.

Original processing notes: Counts of nucleated cells, estimated from reference gene primer amplification, were obtained. Some clones are missing from TCRdb's copy, which holds only in-frame ones; the method was immunoSEQ multiplex PCR. V and J calls and clone size are given by that table; D and trimming were obtained from the DNA. Of 200,000 to 300,000 clones detected, roughly 86% appear once; the ten largest clones hold about 9.8%. The CDR3 covers 15 residues. CDR1 and CDR2 from the germline V gene are SGHTA and FQGNSA. Trimming stripped 3 bases from V and 0 bases from J, with 10 bases between. What was sequenced was peripheral blood. This TCR was sampled from a man in his forties who had recovered from COVID-19. The rearrangement links TRBV7-2 to TRBJ2-3; D is perhaps TRBD2 (5 bases). In DNA, the CDR3 is TGTGCCAGCAGCTTCCCGCGGGTTAGCACAGATACGCAGTATTTT. Protein product: CASSFPRVSTDTQYF.